This entry concerns a single TCR beta chain. This entry comes from a study of monozygotic twins with inflammatory bowel disease. Every TCR library drew on 3500 ng of total RNA. Addition of UMIs with a 6-nucleotide sample barcode was achieved by template switching. Each of TCRalpha and TCRbeta cDNA went through two nested PCRs, lasting roughly 15 and 9 cycles. TCRdb reprocessed the 5' RACE reads; each CDR3 protein has one entry and no DNA is given. This listing includes fewer than 550,000 distinct CDR3 sequences. From germline, CDR1 is DFQATT and CDR2 SNEGSKA (reference sequence). This CDR3 region has 17 residues.

V gene TRBV20-1 combines with J gene TRBJ2-1; the TCRdb call, TRBD2, lacks DNA for checking. This receptor was obtained from a human donor with ulcerative colitis or Crohn's disease, or a healthy co-twin of an affected twin (not recorded which). Material: blood. The CDR3 spells CSARLAGGPNSYNEQFF.